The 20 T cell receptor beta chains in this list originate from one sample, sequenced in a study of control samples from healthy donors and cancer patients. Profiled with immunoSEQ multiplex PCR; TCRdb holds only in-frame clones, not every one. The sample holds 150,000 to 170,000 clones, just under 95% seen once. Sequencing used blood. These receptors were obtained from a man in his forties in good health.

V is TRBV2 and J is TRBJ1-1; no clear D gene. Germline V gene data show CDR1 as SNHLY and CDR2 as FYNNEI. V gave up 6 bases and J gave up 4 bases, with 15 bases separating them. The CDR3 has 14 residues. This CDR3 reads CASSVLSRSTEAFF. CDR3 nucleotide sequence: TGTGCCAGCAGCGTTCTAAGTAGGAGCACTGAAGCTTTCTTT.

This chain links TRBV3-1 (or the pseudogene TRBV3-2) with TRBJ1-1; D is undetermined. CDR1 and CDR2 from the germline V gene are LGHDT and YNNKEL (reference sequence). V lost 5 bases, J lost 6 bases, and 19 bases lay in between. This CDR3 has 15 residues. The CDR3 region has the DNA TGTGCCAGCAGCTCGTTTCACGGGGTTCGGGCTGAAGCTTTCTTT. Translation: CASSSFHGVRAEAFF.

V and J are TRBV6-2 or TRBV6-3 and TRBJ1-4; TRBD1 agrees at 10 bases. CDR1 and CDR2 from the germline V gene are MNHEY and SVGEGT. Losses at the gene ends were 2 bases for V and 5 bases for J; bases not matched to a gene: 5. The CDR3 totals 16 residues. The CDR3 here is CASSYQTGGPNEKLFF. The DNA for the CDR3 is TGTGCCAGCAGTTACCAGACAGGGGGCCCAAATGAAAAACTGTTTTTT.

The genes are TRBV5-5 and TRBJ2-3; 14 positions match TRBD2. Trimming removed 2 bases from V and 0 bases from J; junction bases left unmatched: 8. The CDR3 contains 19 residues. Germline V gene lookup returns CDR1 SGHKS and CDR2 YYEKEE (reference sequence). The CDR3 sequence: CASSLAWTSGGTSTDTQYF. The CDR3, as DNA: TGTGCCAGCAGCTTAGCTTGGACTAGCGGGGGGACTAGCACAGATACGCAGTATTTT.

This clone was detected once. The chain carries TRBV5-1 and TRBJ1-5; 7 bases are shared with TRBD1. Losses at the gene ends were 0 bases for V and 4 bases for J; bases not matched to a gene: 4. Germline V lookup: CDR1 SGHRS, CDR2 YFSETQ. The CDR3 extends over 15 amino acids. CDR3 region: CASSLEGAGNQPQHF. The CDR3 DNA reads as TGCGCCAGCAGCTTGGAGGGGGCAGGGAATCAGCCCCAGCATTTT.

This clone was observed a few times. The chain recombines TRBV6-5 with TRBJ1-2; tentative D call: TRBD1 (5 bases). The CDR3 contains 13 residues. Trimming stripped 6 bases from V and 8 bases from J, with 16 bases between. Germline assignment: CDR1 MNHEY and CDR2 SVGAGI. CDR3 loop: CASRTPGSLGYTF. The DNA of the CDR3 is TGTGCCAGCAGGACTCCAGGGAGTTTGGGCTACACCTTC.

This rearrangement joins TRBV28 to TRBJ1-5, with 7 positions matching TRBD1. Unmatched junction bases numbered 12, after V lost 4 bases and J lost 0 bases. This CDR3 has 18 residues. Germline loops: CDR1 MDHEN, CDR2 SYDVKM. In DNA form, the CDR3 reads TGTGCCAGCAGTTCGACAGGGAAAAGGGTTTATAGCAATCAGCCCCAGCATTTT. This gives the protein CASSSTGKRVYSNQPQHF.

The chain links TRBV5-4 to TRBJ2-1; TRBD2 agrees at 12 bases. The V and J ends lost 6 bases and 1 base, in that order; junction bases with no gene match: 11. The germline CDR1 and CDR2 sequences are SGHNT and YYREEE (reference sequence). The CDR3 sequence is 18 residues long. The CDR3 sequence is CASTPGLAGAGSYNEQFF. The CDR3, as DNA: TGTGCCAGCACACCGGGACTAGCGGGCGCCGGATCCTACAATGAGCAGTTCTTC.

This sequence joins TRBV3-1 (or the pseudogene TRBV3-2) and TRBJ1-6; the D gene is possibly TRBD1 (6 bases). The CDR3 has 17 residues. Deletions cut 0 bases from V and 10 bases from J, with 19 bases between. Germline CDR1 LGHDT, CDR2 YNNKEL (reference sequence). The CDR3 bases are TGTGCCAGCAGCCAAGAAAGGCATCCTACAGGGAACTCACCCCTCCACTTT. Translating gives CASSQERHPTGNSPLHF.

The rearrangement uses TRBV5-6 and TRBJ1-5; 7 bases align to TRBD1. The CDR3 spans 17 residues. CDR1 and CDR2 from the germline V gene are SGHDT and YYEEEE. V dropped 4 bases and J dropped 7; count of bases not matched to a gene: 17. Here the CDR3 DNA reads TGTGCCAGCAGCCGAAGGGGTAACAGGGGAACGGCCCAGCCCCAGCATTTT. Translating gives CASSRRGNRGTAQPQHF.

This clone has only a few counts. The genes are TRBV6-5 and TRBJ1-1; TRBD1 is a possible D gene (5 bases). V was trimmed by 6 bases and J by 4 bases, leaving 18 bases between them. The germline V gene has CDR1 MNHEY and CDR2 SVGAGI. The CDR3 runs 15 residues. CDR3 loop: CASSRGRPGGTEAFF. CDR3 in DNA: TGTGCCAGCAGCCGAGGACGCCCGGGGGGCACTGAAGCTTTCTTT.

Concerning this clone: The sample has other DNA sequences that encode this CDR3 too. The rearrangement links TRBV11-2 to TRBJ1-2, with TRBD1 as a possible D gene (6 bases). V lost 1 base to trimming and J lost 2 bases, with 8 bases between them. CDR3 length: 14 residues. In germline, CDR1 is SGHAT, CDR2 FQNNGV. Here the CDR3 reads CASSLGQGNYGYTF. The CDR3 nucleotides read TGTGCCAGCAGCTTAGGGCAGGGGAACTATGGCTACACCTTC.

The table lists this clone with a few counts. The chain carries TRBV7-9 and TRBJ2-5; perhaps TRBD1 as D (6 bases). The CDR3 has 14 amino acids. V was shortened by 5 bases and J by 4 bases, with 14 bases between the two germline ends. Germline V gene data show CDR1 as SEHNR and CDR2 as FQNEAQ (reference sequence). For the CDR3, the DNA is TGTGCCAGCAGCCCAGAGGCAGGGGTAGAGACCCAGTACTTC. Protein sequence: CASSPEAGVETQYF. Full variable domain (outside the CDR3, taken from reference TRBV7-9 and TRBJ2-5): DTGVSQNPRHKITKRGQNVTFRCDPISEHNRLYWYRQTLGQGPEFLTYFQNEAQLEKSRLLSDRFSAERPKGSFSTLEIQRTEQGDSAMYLCASSPEAGVETQYFGPGTRLLVL.

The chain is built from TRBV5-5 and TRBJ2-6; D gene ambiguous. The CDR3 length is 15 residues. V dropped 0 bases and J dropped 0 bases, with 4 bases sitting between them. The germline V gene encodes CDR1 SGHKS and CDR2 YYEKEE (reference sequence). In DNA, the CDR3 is TGTGCCAGCAGCTTGGGGGTCTCTGGGGCCAACGTCCTGACTTTC. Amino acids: CASSLGVSGANVLTF. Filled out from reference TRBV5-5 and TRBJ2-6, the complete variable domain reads DAGVTQSPTHLIKTRGQQVTLRCSPISGHKSVSWYQQVLGQGPQFIFQYYEKEERGRGNFPDRFSARQFPNYSSELNVNALLLGDSALYLCASSLGVSGANVLTFGAGSRLTVL.

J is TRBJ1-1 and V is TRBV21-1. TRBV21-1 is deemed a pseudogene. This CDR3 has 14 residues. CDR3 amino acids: CASSPRGGNTEAFF. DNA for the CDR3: TGTGCCAGCAGCCCGAGGGGCGGGAACACTGAAGCTTTCTTT.

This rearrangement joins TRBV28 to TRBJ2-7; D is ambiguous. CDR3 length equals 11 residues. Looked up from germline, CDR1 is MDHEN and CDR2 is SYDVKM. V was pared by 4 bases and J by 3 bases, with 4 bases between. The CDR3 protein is CASSSVYEQYF. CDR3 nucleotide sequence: TGTGCCAGCAGTTCGGTCTACGAGCAGTACTTC.

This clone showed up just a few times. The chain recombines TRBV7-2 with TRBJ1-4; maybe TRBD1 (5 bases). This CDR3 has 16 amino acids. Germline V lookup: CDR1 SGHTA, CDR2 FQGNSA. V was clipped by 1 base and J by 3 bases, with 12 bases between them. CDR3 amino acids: CASSLGGLGANEKLFF. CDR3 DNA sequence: TGTGCCAGCAGCTTAGGGGGACTTGGGGCTAATGAAAAACTGTTTTTT.

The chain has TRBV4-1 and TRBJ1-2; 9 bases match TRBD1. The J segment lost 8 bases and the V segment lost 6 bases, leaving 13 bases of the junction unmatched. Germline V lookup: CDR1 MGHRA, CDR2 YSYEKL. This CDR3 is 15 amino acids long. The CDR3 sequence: CASSSRPTGGSGYTF. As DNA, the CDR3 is TGCGCCAGCAGTTCACGGCCTACAGGGGGCTCCGGCTACACCTTC.

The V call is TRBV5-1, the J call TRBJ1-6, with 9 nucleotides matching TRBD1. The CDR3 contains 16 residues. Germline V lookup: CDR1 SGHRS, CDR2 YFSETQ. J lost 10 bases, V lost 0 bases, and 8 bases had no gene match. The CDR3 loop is CASSLAGTGWRSPLHF. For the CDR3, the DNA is TGCGCCAGCAGCTTGGCCGGGACAGGGTGGCGGTCACCCCTCCACTTT.

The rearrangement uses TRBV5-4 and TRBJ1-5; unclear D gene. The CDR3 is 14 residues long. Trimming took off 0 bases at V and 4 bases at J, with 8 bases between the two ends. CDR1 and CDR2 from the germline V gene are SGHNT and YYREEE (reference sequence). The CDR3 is CASSLGGNNQPQHF. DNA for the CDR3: TGTGCCAGCAGCTTGGGGGGAAATAATCAGCCCCAGCATTTT.